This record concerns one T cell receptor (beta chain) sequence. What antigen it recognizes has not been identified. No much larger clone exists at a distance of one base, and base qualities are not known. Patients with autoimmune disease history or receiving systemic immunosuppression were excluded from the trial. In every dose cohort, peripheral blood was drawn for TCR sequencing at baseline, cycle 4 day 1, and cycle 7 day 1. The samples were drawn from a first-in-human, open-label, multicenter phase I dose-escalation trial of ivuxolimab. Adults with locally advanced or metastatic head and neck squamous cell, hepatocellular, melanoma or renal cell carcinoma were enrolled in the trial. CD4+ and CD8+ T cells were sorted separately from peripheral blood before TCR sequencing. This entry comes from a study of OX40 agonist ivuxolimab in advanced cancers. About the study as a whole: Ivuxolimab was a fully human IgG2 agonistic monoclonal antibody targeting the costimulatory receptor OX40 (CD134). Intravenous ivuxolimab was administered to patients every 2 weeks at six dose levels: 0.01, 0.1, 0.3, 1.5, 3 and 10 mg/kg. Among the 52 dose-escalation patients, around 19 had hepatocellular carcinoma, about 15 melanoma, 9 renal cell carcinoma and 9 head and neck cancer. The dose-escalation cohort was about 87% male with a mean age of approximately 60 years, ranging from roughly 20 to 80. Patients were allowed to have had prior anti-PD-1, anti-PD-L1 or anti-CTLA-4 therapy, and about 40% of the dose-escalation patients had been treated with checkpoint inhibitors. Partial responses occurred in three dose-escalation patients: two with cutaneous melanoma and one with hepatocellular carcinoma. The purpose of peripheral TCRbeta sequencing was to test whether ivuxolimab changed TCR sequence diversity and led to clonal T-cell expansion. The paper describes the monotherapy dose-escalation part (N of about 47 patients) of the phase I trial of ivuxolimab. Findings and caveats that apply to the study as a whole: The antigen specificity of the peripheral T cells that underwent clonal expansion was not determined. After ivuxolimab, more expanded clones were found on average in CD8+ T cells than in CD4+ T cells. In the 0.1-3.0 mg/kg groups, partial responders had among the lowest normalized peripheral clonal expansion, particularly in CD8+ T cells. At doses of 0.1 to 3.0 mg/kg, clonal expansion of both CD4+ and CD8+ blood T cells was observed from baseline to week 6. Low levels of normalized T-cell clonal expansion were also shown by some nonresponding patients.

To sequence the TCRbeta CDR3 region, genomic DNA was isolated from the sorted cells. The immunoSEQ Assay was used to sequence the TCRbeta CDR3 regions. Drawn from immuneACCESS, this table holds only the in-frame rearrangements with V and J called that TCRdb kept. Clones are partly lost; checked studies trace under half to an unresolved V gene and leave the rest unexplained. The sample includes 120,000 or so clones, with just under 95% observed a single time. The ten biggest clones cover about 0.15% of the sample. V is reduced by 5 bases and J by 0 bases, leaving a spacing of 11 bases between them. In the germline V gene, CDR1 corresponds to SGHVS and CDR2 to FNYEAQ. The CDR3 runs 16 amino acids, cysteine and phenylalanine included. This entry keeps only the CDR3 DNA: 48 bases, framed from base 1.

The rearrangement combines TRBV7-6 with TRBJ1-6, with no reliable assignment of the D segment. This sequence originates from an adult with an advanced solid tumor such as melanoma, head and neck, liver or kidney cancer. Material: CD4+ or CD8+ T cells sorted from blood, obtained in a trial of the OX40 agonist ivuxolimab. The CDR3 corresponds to CASSNGLRSYNSPLHF. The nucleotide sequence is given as TGTGCCAGCAGCAATGGACTTCGCTCCTATAATTCACCCCTCCACTTT.